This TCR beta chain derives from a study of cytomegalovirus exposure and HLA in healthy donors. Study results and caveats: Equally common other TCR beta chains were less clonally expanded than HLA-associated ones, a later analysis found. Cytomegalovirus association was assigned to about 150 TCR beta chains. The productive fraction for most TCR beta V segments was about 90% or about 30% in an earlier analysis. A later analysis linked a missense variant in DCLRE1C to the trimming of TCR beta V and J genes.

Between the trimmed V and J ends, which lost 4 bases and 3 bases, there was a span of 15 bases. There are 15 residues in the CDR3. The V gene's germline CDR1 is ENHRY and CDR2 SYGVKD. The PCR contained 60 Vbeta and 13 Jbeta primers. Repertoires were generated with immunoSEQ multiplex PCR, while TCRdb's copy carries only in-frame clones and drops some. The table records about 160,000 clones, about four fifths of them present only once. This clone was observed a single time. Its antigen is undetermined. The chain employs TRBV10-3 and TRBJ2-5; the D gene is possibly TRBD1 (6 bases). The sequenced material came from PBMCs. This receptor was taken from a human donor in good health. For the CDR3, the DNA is TGTGCCATCAGTGTTACAGGGCTTTACGAAGAGACCCAGTACTTC. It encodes CAISVTGLYEETQYF.